This TCR beta chain appears in the sequencing data of a study of shared clonotypes between healthy human individuals. Donors comprised healthy HIV-negative adults lacking recent acute infections or vaccinations. The method was immunoSEQ multiplex PCR; TCRdb's version includes in-frame clones alone and lacks a portion of them. The sample has some 1,600,000 clones; 95% to 99% are singletons. This clone has only one observation. The identical CDR3 is also encoded by other nucleotide sequences in the sample. The germline V gene has CDR1 MGHDK and CDR2 SYGVNS. The CDR3 is 14 residues long. The V and J ends lost 2 bases and 0 bases respectively, with 7 bases between them.

This sequence originates from a man younger than 40 in good health. Sequencing was carried out using naive CD4+ T cells sorted from blood. Subset of the sample: CD45RA+ positively selected. This chain uses TRBV25-1 with TRBJ1-1; D gene ambiguous. The CDR3 protein is CASSESGLNTEAFF. CDR3 DNA: TGTGCCAGCAGTGAAAGTGGCCTGAACACTGAAGCTTTCTTT. The entire variable domain, with the rest obtained from reference TRBV25-1 and TRBJ1-1, is as follows: EADIYQTPRYLVIGTGKKITLECSQTMGHDKMYWYQQDPGMELHLIHYSYGVNSTEKGDLSSESTVSRIRTEHFPLTLESARPSHTSQYLCASSESGLNTEAFFGQGTRLTVV.